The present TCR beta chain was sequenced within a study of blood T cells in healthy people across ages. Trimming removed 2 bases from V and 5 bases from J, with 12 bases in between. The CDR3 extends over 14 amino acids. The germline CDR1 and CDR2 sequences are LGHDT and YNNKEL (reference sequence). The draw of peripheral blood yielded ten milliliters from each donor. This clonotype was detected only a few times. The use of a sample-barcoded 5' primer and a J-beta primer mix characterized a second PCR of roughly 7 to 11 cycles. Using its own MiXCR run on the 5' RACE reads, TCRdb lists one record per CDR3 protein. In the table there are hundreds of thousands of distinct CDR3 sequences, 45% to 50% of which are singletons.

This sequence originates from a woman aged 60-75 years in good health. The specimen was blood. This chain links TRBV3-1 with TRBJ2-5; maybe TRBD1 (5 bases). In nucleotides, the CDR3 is TGTGCCAGCAGCCAAAGCAGGGTCTACGAGACCCAGTACTTC. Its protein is CASSQSRVYETQYF.